The 28 T cell receptor beta chains presented below share a single source sample, sequenced in a study of vaccination effects on CD4 cells after COVID-19. Data came from immunoSEQ multiplex PCR; TCRdb stores just in-frame clones and leaves some out. The sample has around 15,000 clones; about 74% are singletons. Their antigens are not known. In the ViraFEST assay, antigen-specific CD4+ clonotypes were identified by expansion after peptide-pool stimulation. The authors isolated CD4+ T cells after about 10 days of culture. Participants were vaccinated with two doses of either the BNT162b2 or mRNA-1273 vaccine. This specimen was CD4+ T cells from PBMCs cultured with HCoV-NL63 spike peptides, taken after COVID-19 vaccination. The receptor set was obtained from a human donor who received a COVID-19 vaccine.

J is TRBJ2-3 and V is TRBV2; D not resolved. This CDR3 has 12 amino acids. The ends were cut back, 6 bases at V and 4 bases at J, with 8 bases in the middle. CDR1 SNHLY and CDR2 FYNNEI come from the germline V gene. CDR3 sequence: CASSFSPDTQYF. Here the CDR3 DNA reads TGTGCCAGCAGCTTCTCCCCAGATACGCAGTATTTT. Looking up the rest from reference TRBV2 and TRBJ2-3 gives the full variable domain: EPEVTQTPSHQVTQMGQEVILRCVPISNHLYFYWYRQILGQKVEFLVSFYNNEISEKSEIFDDQFSVERPDGSNFTLKIRSTKLEDSAMYFCASSFSPDTQYFGPGTRLTVL.

The CDR3 here is CASGWGTDTQYF. CDR3 bases: TGTGCCAGCGGGTGGGGTACAGATACGCAGTATTTT. The rearrangement joins TRBV2 to TRBJ2-3; the D is unclear. This CDR3 region has 12 residues. The germline gives CDR1 SNHLY, CDR2 FYNNEI. V was trimmed by 8 bases and J by 3 bases, leaving 9 bases between them.

The V call is TRBV2, the J call TRBJ2-5, with TRBD2 matching over 10 bases. V shed 1 base and J 5 bases; nucleotides not matched to a gene: 4. This CDR3 contains 15 residues. The germline gives CDR1 SNHLY, CDR2 FYNNEI. The CDR3 sequence is CASSEGSGGAETQYF. In nucleotides, the CDR3 is TGTGCCAGCAGTGAAGGGAGCGGGGGGGCGGAGACCCAGTACTTC.

This clone was seen once. The CDR3 DNA sequence: TGTGCCAGCAGCAAAATAGGGAGGGGGTTCAATCAGCCCCAGCATTTT. Translation: CASSKIGRGFNQPQHF. This chain connects TRBV21-1 to TRBJ1-5. TRBV21-1 is described as a pseudogene. The CDR3 is made up of 16 amino acids.

The V gene is TRBV6-1, the J gene TRBJ1-2, with 9 bases fitting TRBD1. With 5 bases clipped from V and 8 bases from J, the junction kept 15 bases outside the gene matches. The germline V gene encodes CDR1 MNHNS and CDR2 SASEGT. This CDR3 has 16 residues. CDR3 sequence reads: CASSQETGTGQRGYTF. The CDR3 DNA sequence: TGTGCCAGCAGTCAAGAAACCGGGACAGGGCAACGGGGCTACACCTTC.

The chain is built from TRBV5-4 and TRBJ1-1; the match to TRBD1 covers 7 bases. From germline, CDR1 is SGHNT and CDR2 YYREEE (reference sequence). Unmatched junction bases numbered 11, after V lost 4 bases and J lost 5 bases. CDR3 length: 15 amino acids. The CDR3 DNA follows: TGTGCCAGCAGCCCCGCCAGACAGGGAGAGACTGAAGCTTTCTTT. Translating it yields CASSPARQGETEAFF.

Only one count was recorded for this clone. This chain links TRBV9 with TRBJ1-2; D gene ambiguous. Trimming took 2 bases from V and 6 from J, leaving 8 bases between them. The CDR3 has 12 residues. Germline V gene data show CDR1 as SGDLS and CDR2 as YYNGEE. CDR3 nucleotide sequence: TGTGCCAGCAGCGTTGTAGGGAATGGCTACACCTTC. It encodes CASSVVGNGYTF.

CDR3 bases: TGTGCCAGCAGCTTAGCGGAGACAGGCCCCTACGAGCAGTACTTC. Translation gives CASSLAETGPYEQYF. The chain is built from TRBV7-2 and TRBJ2-7, with TRBD1 as a possible D gene (6 bases). The germline CDR1 and CDR2 sequences are SGHTA and FQGNSA. The ends were cut back, 0 bases at V and 2 bases at J, with 11 bases in the middle. CDR3 length: 15 amino acids.

A single count supports this clone. CDR3 nucleotide sequence: TGTGCCACCAGCACCCGTCGTCAGGGCACAGATACGCAGTATTTT. Its translation is CATSTRRQGTDTQYF. This chain connects TRBV15 to TRBJ2-3; D remains unclear. V lost 4 bases to trimming and J lost 1 base, with 12 bases between them. This CDR3 contains 15 residues. In germline, CDR1 is LNHNV, CDR2 YYDKDF (reference sequence).

In its sample, this clone was seen a few times. The chain's CDR3 is CASSPQDTQYF. The DNA of the CDR3 is TGTGCCAGCTCACCACAAGATACGCAGTATTTT. The rearrangement joins TRBV18 to TRBJ2-3; no firm D call. V lost 1 base and J 5 bases, leaving 1 base between the germline ends. There are 11 residues in the CDR3. Germline values: CDR1 KGHSH, CDR2 LQKENI.

V usage is TRBV5-1 and J usage is TRBJ1-6, with 8 positions matching TRBD1. This CDR3 has 15 amino acids. CDR1 and CDR2 (germline): SGHRS, YFSETQ. The junction had 6 bases not matched to a gene; V was cut back by 3 bases and J by 7 bases. In DNA form, the CDR3 reads TGCGCCAGCAGCTCAGGACAGGGAGGAAATTCACCCCTCCACTTT. Protein sequence: CASSSGQGGNSPLHF.

V usage is TRBV28 and J usage is TRBJ1-2; D is ambiguous. The CDR3 length is 14 residues. Trimming cost V 7 bases and J 1 base, with 13 bases left between them. CDR1 and CDR2 (germline): MDHEN, SYDVKM. CDR3 in DNA: TGTGCCAGCACCGCCCCGTGGGGTAACTATGGCTACACCTTC. Its protein product is CASTAPWGNYGYTF.

J is TRBJ1-1 and V is TRBV3-1 (or the pseudogene TRBV3-2); unclear D gene. V was pared by 3 bases and J by 1 base, with 6 bases between. The CDR3 sequence is 13 residues long. In germline, CDR1 is LGHDT, CDR2 YNNKEL (reference sequence). This CDR3 reads CASSQAGNTEAFF. CDR3 sequence (DNA): TGTGCCAGCAGCCAGGCGGGGAACACTGAAGCTTTCTTT.

This clone was detected once. This chain uses TRBV25-1 with TRBJ2-3; D is perhaps TRBD2 (5 bases). V dropped 4 bases and J dropped 5 bases, with 13 bases sitting between them. The CDR3 has 14 residues. CDR1 is MGHDK, CDR2 SYGVNS, per germline. CDR3: CASSGAGDLDTQYF. CDR3 DNA: TGTGCCAGCAGTGGGGCGGGTGACTTAGATACGCAGTATTTT.

The chain has TRBV29-1 and TRBJ1-1; 8 bases map to TRBD1. After removal of 6 bases from V and 3 bases from J, the junction contained 12 bases not matched to a gene. The germline CDR1 and CDR2 sequences are SQVTM and ANQGSEA. The CDR3 consists of 15 residues. CDR3 protein: CSVADRVSRDTEAFF. The CDR3 DNA sequence: TGCAGCGTCGCGGACAGGGTGAGTCGTGACACTGAAGCTTTCTTT.

The V and J genes are TRBV3-1 (or the pseudogene TRBV3-2) and TRBJ2-7; D possibly uses TRBD1 or TRBD2 (5 bases each). Germline loops: CDR1 LGHDT, CDR2 YNNKEL (reference sequence). Trimming removed 7 bases at V and 1 base at J, with 14 bases between. The CDR3 length is 14 residues. In DNA, the CDR3 is TGTGCCAGCACCCGGGACGGTCGATCCTACGAGCAGTACTTC. The encoded protein is CASTRDGRSYEQYF.

The chain carries TRBV23-1 and TRBJ2-1; TRBD2 is a possible D gene (7 bases). TRBV23-1 is labeled an ORF, and its function is uncertain. This CDR3 has 20 amino acids. V lost 7 bases and J 1 base, leaving 29 bases between the germline ends. In nucleotides, the CDR3 is TGCGCCAGCATCCTAAGTGGGGGCCTCGGCGGGAGTGGATCCTACAATGAGCAGTTCTTC. It specifies CASILSGGLGGSGSYNEQFF.

Worth noting for this clone: A junction end diverges from the germline sequence, so it may reflect a read error. V is TRBV7-7 and J is TRBJ2-1; D is uncertain. Germline CDR1 is SSHAT and CDR2 is FNYEAQ (reference sequence). This CDR3 spans 15 amino acids. CDR3 sequence reads: CASSLTASSYNEQFF. For the CDR3, the DNA is TGTGCTAGCAGCTTGACGGCGAGCTCCTACAATGAGCAGTTCTTC. The full variable domain, completed using reference TRBV7-7 and TRBJ2-1, is GAGVSQSPRYKVTKRGQDVTLRCDPISSHATLYWYQQALGQGPEFLTYFNYEAQPDKSGLPSDRFSAERPEGSISTLTIQRTEQRDSAMYRCASSLTASSYNEQFFGPGTRLTVL.

The chain carries TRBV5-1 and TRBJ2-5; D gene ambiguous. V was shortened by 3 bases and J by 1 base, with 10 bases between the two germline ends. Germline assignment: CDR1 SGHRS and CDR2 YFSETQ. The CDR3 runs 14 residues. CDR3: CASSSLTFQETQYF. The CDR3 nucleotides are TGCGCCAGCAGCTCCTTAACATTCCAAGAGACCCAGTACTTC. Together with reference TRBV5-1 and TRBJ2-5, the CDR3 gives the full variable domain: KAGVTQTPRYLIKTRGQQVTLSCSPISGHRSVSWYQQTPGQGLQFLFEYFSETQRNKGNFPGRFSGRQFSNSRSEMNVSTLELGDSALYLCASSSLTFQETQYFGPGTRLLVL.

The V call is TRBV20-1, the J call TRBJ2-3; no clear D gene. The germline gives CDR1 DFQATT, CDR2 SNEGSKA (reference sequence). V dropped 5 bases and J dropped 8 bases, with 8 bases sitting between them. This CDR3 spans 10 amino acids. The CDR3 sequence is CSAGRGTQYF. The CDR3 nucleotides read TGCAGTGCTGGCCGCGGTACGCAGTATTTT.

The chain combines TRBV12-5 with TRBJ1-5; D unresolved. V gave up 0 bases and J gave up 8 bases, with 26 bases separating them. This CDR3 comprises 19 residues. CDR1 is LGHNT, CDR2 FRNRAP, per germline. The chain's CDR3 is CASGLVVEGGSRFFKPQHF. The CDR3 DNA follows: TGTGCTAGTGGTTTGGTAGTGGAAGGCGGGAGTCGGTTTTTCAAGCCCCAGCATTTT.

The rearrangement uses TRBV18 and TRBJ2-5; D call uncertain. The CDR3 extends over 13 amino acids. CDR1 and CDR2 (germline): KGHSH, LQKENI. Trimming pared 1 base from V and 2 bases from J, leaving 5 bases between. DNA of the CDR3: TGTGCCAGCTCACCACGTAATCAAGAGACCCAGTACTTC. This codes for CASSPRNQETQYF.

CDR3: CASSFQGFSYEQYF. CDR3 nucleotide sequence: TGTGCCAGCAGTTTTCAGGGTTTTTCCTACGAGCAGTACTTC. The chain uses TRBV27 and TRBJ2-7; perhaps TRBD1 as D (5 bases). V was shortened by 3 bases and J by 1 base, with 10 bases between the two germline ends. The CDR3 has 14 residues. CDR1 and CDR2 from the germline V gene are MNHEY and SMNVEV (reference sequence).

The V and J genes are TRBV7-2 and TRBJ2-5; perhaps TRBD1 as D (6 bases). The CDR3 is made up of 15 amino acids. Trimming stripped 5 bases from V and 2 bases from J, with 15 bases between. Germline lookup yields CDR1 SGHTA and CDR2 FQGNSA. The CDR3 DNA follows: TGTGCCAGCAGCCCGATGCGGACAGTACAAGAGACCCAGTACTTC. Its protein is CASSPMRTVQETQYF.

This sequence joins TRBV5-5 and TRBJ1-2, with D maybe TRBD1 (6 bases). Trimming took off 1 base at V and 2 bases at J, with 9 bases between the two ends. Per the germline V gene, CDR1 is SGHKS and CDR2 is YYEKEE (reference sequence). This CDR3 has 14 amino acids. The CDR3 nucleotides are TGTGCCAGCAGCTTGTGGCAGGGGAACTATGGCTACACCTTC. Translation gives CASSLWQGNYGYTF.

This clone was recorded only once. This chain uses TRBV5-1 with TRBJ2-5, with TRBD2 matching over 8 bases. The CDR3 has 15 amino acids. V shed 0 bases and J 5 bases; nucleotides not matched to a gene: 6. The V gene's germline CDR1 is SGHRS and CDR2 YFSETQ. The CDR3 DNA reads TGCGCCAGCAGCTTGGGCAGCGGGAGCGGGGAGACCCAGTACTTC. This gives the protein CASSLGSGSGETQYF.

This clone was observed a handful of times. The chain couples TRBV5-1 to TRBJ2-7; 8 nucleotides match TRBD1. This CDR3 is 15 amino acids long. V lost 4 bases and J lost 6; bases outside the gene matches: 12. CDR1 and CDR2 from the germline V gene are SGHRS and YFSETQ. CDR3 in DNA: TGCGCCAGCAGCCAAGGACAGGGAACATTAAGCGAGCAGTACTTC. Translated, it gives CASSQGQGTLSEQYF.

The chain joins TRBV7-9 to TRBJ1-1; 7 positions agree with TRBD1. From germline, CDR1 is SEHNR and CDR2 FQNEAQ (reference sequence). There are 16 residues in the CDR3. Trimming took 1 base from V and 1 from J; bases not matched to a gene: 6. In DNA, the CDR3 is TGTGCCAGCAGCTTAGGGACAGGATTAGGGAACACTGAAGCTTTCTTT. Translated: CASSLGTGLGNTEAFF.